The T cell receptor beta chain under discussion was sequenced for a study of memory CD4+ T cells and cytomegalovirus serostatus. The assay was immunoSEQ multiplex PCR, and TCRdb's table has in-frame clones only and misses some. Of under 35,000 clones listed, roughly 80% are singletons. This clone was seen a handful of times. The CDR3 is made up of 18 amino acids. V dropped 1 base and J dropped 2; count of bases not matched to a gene: 8. The germline V gene encodes CDR1 MDHEN and CDR2 SYDVKM. Single viable CD3+CD4+CD8-CD45RO+ cells were sorted as the memory CD4+ T cells. V and J are TRBV28 and TRBJ1-4, with TRBD1 matching over 9 bases. The TCR sequence derives from an adult in good health and CMV-seronegative. Some clones in this sample may be carry-over from other donors' samples. The material sequenced was memory CD4+ T cells from blood. The CDR3 region is CASSLSGTGSSTNEKLFF. The CDR3 nucleotides are TGTGCCAGCAGTTTATCCGGGACAGGGAGTAGCACTAATGAAAAACTGTTTTTT.